Listed below are T cell receptor beta chains from one sample, sequenced in a study of identical twins. MiXCR was run by TCRdb on the 5' RACE reads, yielding one entry per CDR3 protein. The data show hundreds of thousands of distinct CDR3 sequences, around 6% seen once. The sequenced material came from naive T cells sorted from blood. The receptors were gathered from a young man in good health. Each CDR3 is given with its conserved first and last residue. D genes are given only for firm matches. Size tells how often a clone was seen (once, few, many) or the class of an expanded clone, and some rows leave it out.

TRBD1,TRBJ2-7,few,TRBV4-1,TGCGCCAGCAGCCAAGACTGGACAGGGGGCGATAAGGTCCACGAGCAGTACTTC,CASSQDWTGGDKVHEQYF
-,TRBJ2-2,-,TRBV7-9,TGTGCCAGCAGCTTAAAACTATCGCCCGGGGAGCTGTTTTTT,CASSLKLSPGELFF
-,TRBJ2-2,few,TRBV3-1,TGTGCCAGCAGCCAAGATTACCCTTGGGGGGGCGGGAGCGGCACCGGGGAGCTGTTTTTT,CASSQDYPWGGGSGTGELFF
-,TRBJ2-1,many,TRBV27,TGTGCCAGCAGTTTCGTAACCAAATTGAATGAGCAGTTCTTC,CASSFVTKLNEQFF
-,TRBJ2-3,many,TRBV7-2,TGTGCCAGCCCAACCGGGGGAGCGCCCACAGATACGCAGTATTTT,CASPTGGAPTDTQYF
TRBD1,TRBJ1-5,many,TRBV7-2,TGTGCCAGCAGCTTAATCGGGACAGCGGGTGGCAATCAGCCCCAGCATTTT,CASSLIGTAGGNQPQHF
TRBD1,TRBJ2-7,few,TRBV7-2,TGTGCCAGCAGCTCTCCCGAGACAGGGTATAATTTGTACGAGCAGTACTTC,CASSSPETGYNLYEQYF
TRBD2,TRBJ2-1,few,TRBV7-8,TGTGCCAGCAGCCTACGGACTAGCGGGAGGCAGGGAGGTGAGCAGTTCTTC,CASSLRTSGRQGGEQFF
TRBD1,TRBJ2-5,-,TRBV6-5,TGTGCCAGCAGTTACCTGACGGGCAGGGGGCTCCTATACCAAGAGACCCAGTACTTC,CASSYLTGRGLLYQETQYF
-,TRBJ2-3,many,TRBV20-1,TGCAGTGCTAGAGTCGTGGTGGCAGATACGCAGTATTTT,CSARVVVADTQYF
TRBD1,TRBJ2-5,-,TRBV7-2,TGTGCCAGCAGCGACGGACAGGGGGGAAGAGAGACCCAGTACTTC,CASSDGQGGRETQYF
-,TRBJ2-1,-,TRBV20-1,TGCAGTGCTAGACACAGGGAGACCTACAATGAGCTGTTCTTC,CSARHRETYNELFF
TRBD2,TRBJ2-7,-,TRBV20-1,TGCAGTGCTAGAGAGCTTCCGGGACTAGCGGCCGAGGCCCCCTCCTACGAGCAGTACTTC,CSARELPGLAAEAPSYEQYF
-,TRBJ2-1,many,TRBV7-9,TGTGCCAGCAGCCCCAGCGTCTCCTACAATGAGCAGTTCTTC,CASSPSVSYNEQFF
-,TRBJ1-2,many,TRBV5-1,TGCGCCAGCAGCTTGAAGCAGAACAAGGCTGGATATGGCTACACCTTC,CASSLKQNKAGYGYTF
-,TRBJ2-5,-,TRBV5-5,TGTGCCAGCAGCCTGGGGACAAATCTTGCTCAAGAGACCCAGTACTTC,CASSLGTNLAQETQYF
TRBD2,TRBJ2-3,many,TRBV5-1,TGCGCCAGCAGCGGCTCGTACAGGGCTGAAGCGGGAGTGGCCACAGATACGCAGTATTTT,CASSGSYRAEAGVATDTQYF
-,TRBJ2-3,many,TRBV5-1,TGCGCCAGCAGCTTAGAAGGACAGCGCACAGATACGCAGTATTTT,CASSLEGQRTDTQYF
-,TRBJ2-6,-,TRBV12-3/TRBV12-4,TGTGCCAGCAGTTTCACGTGGTCTGGGGCCAACGTCCTGACTTTC,CASSFTWSGANVLTF
-,TRBJ2-1,few,TRBV6-5,TGTGCCAGCAGTTACCGCCTTGACGTGGGGCAGCAGTTCTTC,CASSYRLDVGQQFF
TRBD2,TRBJ2-1,many,TRBV7-8,TGTGCCAGCAGCCAACCGACTAGCGGGAATGAGCAGTTCTTC,CASSQPTSGNEQFF
TRBD1,TRBJ1-6,many,TRBV20-1,TGCAGTGCTAGCTCGCCGGGACAGGGAAGTTCACCCCTCCACTTT,CSASSPGQGSSPLHF
-,TRBJ2-3,few,TRBV18,TGTGCCAGCTCACCTTGGTTAGAGTTCAGCACAGATACGCAGTATTTT,CASSPWLEFSTDTQYF
-,TRBJ1-4,many,TRBV12-3/TRBV12-4,TGTGCCAGCAGTTCTGGCGATGGTGAAAAACTGTTTTTT,CASSSGDGEKLFF
-,TRBJ1-4,few,TRBV7-2,TGTGCCAGCAGCATCAGGACGGTTAATGGCAAAGGGCTGTTTTTT,CASSIRTVNGKGLFF
-,TRBJ1-1,many,TRBV27,TGTGCCAGCAGTTCGCCGACGGAGAACACTGAAGCTTTCTTT,CASSSPTENTEAFF
-,TRBJ2-3,many,TRBV7-8,TGTGCCAGCAGCTTCGAGGTGGGGGATACGCAGTATTTT,CASSFEVGDTQYF
TRBD2,TRBJ2-1,few,TRBV20-1,TGCAGTGCTAGGGGAGGTAGCGGGAGGGCTCGAAGCTCCTACAATGAGCAGTTCTTC,CSARGGSGRARSSYNEQFF
-,TRBJ2-2,many,TRBV12-3/TRBV12-4,TGTGCCAGCAGTGGCGGGGAGACGGGCACCGGGGAGCTGTTTTTT,CASSGGETGTGELFF
TRBD2,TRBJ2-7,few,TRBV12-3/TRBV12-4,TGTGCCAGCAGTTCTAGCGGGAGGGCCCACGAGCAGTACTTC,CASSSSGRAHEQYF
-,TRBJ2-3,-,TRBV10-2,TGCGCCAGCAGAGCGGACTATCGAAGCACAGATACGCAGTATTTT,CASRADYRSTDTQYF
-,TRBJ2-5,few,TRBV9,TGTGCCAGCAGCGTAGCGGCAGGGAGTAGGGAGACCCAGTACTTC,CASSVAAGSRETQYF
TRBD1,TRBJ2-5,many,TRBV12-3/TRBV12-4,TGTGCCAGCAGTGGACAGGGGGCGACAGAGACCCAGTACTTC,CASSGQGATETQYF
TRBD1,TRBJ1-2,-,TRBV29-1,TGCAGCGTTGGGACAGGGCTCGGCTACACCTTC,CSVGTGLGYTF
-,TRBJ2-3,many,TRBV29-1,TGCAGCGGGGATGACGGAGCAGATACGCAGTATTTT,CSGDDGADTQYF
-,TRBJ1-2,many,TRBV7-7,TGTGCCAGCAGCCCCCCGGAGGTGGGCTACACCTTC,CASSPPEVGYTF
TRBD1,TRBJ1-1,many,TRBV5-1,TGCGCCAGCAGCGCCGGGACAGCGACAGCTTTCTTT,CASSAGTATAFF
-,TRBJ1-2,few,TRBV10-3,TGTGCCATCAGTGGTCCAGGGAACTATGGCTACACCTTC,CAISGPGNYGYTF
TRBD1,TRBJ2-1,many,TRBV12-3/TRBV12-4,TGTGCCAGCAGTAGACGATCGGGACAGGGGCACAATGAGCAGTTCTTC,CASSRRSGQGHNEQFF
-,TRBJ2-5,many,TRBV7-9,TGTGCCAGCAGTCGTACCGGGCCCGAAGAGACCCAGTACTTC,CASSRTGPEETQYF
-,TRBJ2-1,few,TRBV6-5,TGTGCCAGCAGTTACTTGGCAGGGAACAATGAGCAGTTCTTC,CASSYLAGNNEQFF
TRBD1,TRBJ2-7,many,TRBV2,TGTGCCAGCAGTGCGCAAGGGACAGGTCGGCACGAGCAGTACTTC,CASSAQGTGRHEQYF